This TCR beta chain was retrieved from a study of neurological immune-mediated disorders. Each CDR3 protein gets one entry after TCRdb re-called the 5' RACE reads with MiXCR. The table shows about 66,000 distinct CDR3 sequences, with approximately 4.1% occurring only once. A few counts support this clonotype. Antigen: not known. Study-wide findings and caveats: The study found the most TCR clonal expansion in HTLV-1-associated myelopathy and the least in multiple sclerosis, below healthy controls.

There are 16 residues in the CDR3. Trimming cost V 5 bases and J 4 bases, with 20 bases left between them. The germline gives CDR1 DFQATT, CDR2 SNEGSKA (reference sequence). The TCR originated in a man under 40 with multiple sclerosis. The genes are TRBV20-1 and TRBJ1-4, with a possible D match to TRBD1 (5 bases). What was sequenced was PBMCs. The CDR3 nucleotides are TGCAGTGCTTTCAGTACGGGGGAAGCAATTAATGAAAAACTGTTTTTT. Its translation is CSAFSTGEAINEKLFF.